This T cell receptor (beta chain) was found in a study of T cell responses to AZD1222 COVID-19 vaccine. Study observations and caveats: The breadth and depth of Spike-specific TCRs increased once two AZD1222 doses had been given.

Profiled with immunoSEQ multiplex PCR; TCRdb holds only in-frame clones, not every one. The sample lists fewer than 85,000 clones, under 95% occurring once. Germline V gives CDR1 MNHEY, CDR2 SVGAGI. This CDR3 spans 12 amino acids. The V gene end was trimmed by 5 bases and the J gene end by 7 bases; junction bases not matched to a gene: 2. As concerns this clone: What it recognizes is unknown.

The sequence derives from an adult in good health. The chain carries TRBV6-5 and TRBJ1-5, with 7 bases aligning to TRBD1. Sequencing was performed on peripheral blood, taken on day 0 of AZD1222 vaccination. The CDR3 coding sequence is TGTGCCAGCAGTAACAGGGGACAGCCCCAGCATTTT. This gives the protein CASSNRGQPQHF.